This is a list of T cell receptor beta chains from one sample in a study of Ad26.COV2.S vaccination and SARS-CoV-2 variants. Data came from immunoSEQ multiplex PCR; TCRdb stores just in-frame clones and leaves some out. The repertoire holds about 350,000 clones, with about 90% as singletons. This material consisted of peripheral blood, taken after recovery from COVID-19. The receptors here all came from a human donor who had recovered from COVID-19. Each CDR3 is given with its conserved first and last residue. A D gene is named only where the DNA matches it firmly. Clone size, where shown, is once, few, many, or a class for clones that have expanded.

D gene	clone size	V gene	J gene	CDR3 DNA	CDR3 protein
.	.	TRBV7-3	TRBJ1-1	TGTGCCAGCAGCTTAACCCATGGACAGGAAGCTTTCTTT	CASSLTHGQEAFF
.	.	TRBV6-6	TRBJ1-2	TGTGCCAGCAGCAAGGACAGCCAGAACTATGGCTACACCTTC	CASSKDSQNYGYTF
.	once	TRBV6-5	TRBJ2-3	TGTGCCAGCAGAAGAACTTGGGGTCGCACAGATACGCAGTATTTT	CASRRTWGRTDTQYF
.	.	TRBV7-2	TRBJ2-7	TGTGCCAGCAGCCACCTATCCCCTAGAAACGAGCAGTACTTC	CASSHLSPRNEQYF
.	.	TRBV7-2	TRBJ2-3	TGTGCCAGCAGCTTGCCGGGGGGCCACACAGATACGCAGTATTTT	CASSLPGGHTDTQYF
.	.	TRBV25-1	TRBJ1-1	TGTGCCAGCTCTACAGGGTTTGACACTGAAGCTTTCTTT	CASSTGFDTEAFF
.	.	TRBV4-2	TRBJ1-2	TGTGCCAGCAGCCAAGATCGAGACAGCCTCTATGGCTACACCTTC	CASSQDRDSLYGYTF
.	.	TRBV7-8	TRBJ2-3	TGTGCCAGCAGCTTAGATACGCAGTATTTT	CASSLDTQYF
.	once	TRBV5-1	TRBJ1-1	TGCGCCAGCAGCTTGTGGGGGCTCGGCACTGAAGCTTTCTTT	CASSLWGLGTEAFF
TRBD2	.	TRBV19	TRBJ2-5	TGTGCCAGTAGTCCAATAGCGGGGGCCAACCAAGAGACCCAGTACTTC	CASSPIAGANQETQYF
.	.	TRBV6-4	TRBJ2-7	TGTGCCAGCAGGGTTGAAGAGCAGTACTTC	CASRVEEQYF
.	.	TRBV29-1	TRBJ2-3	TGCAGCGTTGACCTTTCGAGCACAGATACGCAGTATTTT	CSVDLSSTDTQYF
.	.	TRBV6-2/TRBV6-3	TRBJ2-2	TGTGCCAGCAGTCCGAGGGCGAACACCGGGGAGCTGTTTTTT	CASSPRANTGELFF
.	.	TRBV2	TRBJ2-1	TGTGCCAGCAGTGCTACCCGGGGGAGTCCCTACAATGAGCAGTTCTTC	CASSATRGSPYNEQFF
.	.	TRBV21-1	TRBJ2-4	TGTGCCAGCAGCAAAGGGCCGAGAGCAGCCCCAGCCAAAAACATTCAGTACTTC	CASSKGPRAAPAKNIQYF
TRBD1	.	TRBV5-6	TRBJ2-6	TGTGCCAGCAGCTTGGGACAGGGGGCTGGGGCCAACGTCCTGACTTTC	CASSLGQGAGANVLTF
TRBD2	.	TRBV6-4	TRBJ2-3	TGTGCCAGCAGTCCCCACGACTCTTCAGCGGGGGGGATTGATACGCAGTATTTT	CASSPHDSSAGGIDTQYF
.	.	TRBV5-1	TRBJ1-2	TGCGCCAGCAGCTTGAGGAGAGGGGACGGCTACACCTTC	CASSLRRGDGYTF
TRBD2	.	TRBV13	TRBJ2-4	TGTGCCAGCAGCCGCCTAGCGGGGGGGTCGAACATTCAGTACTTC	CASSRLAGGSNIQYF
TRBD1	.	TRBV19	TRBJ1-1	TGTGCCAGTAGTACCCGGGACAGATCCACTGAAGCTTTCTTT	CASSTRDRSTEAFF
.	.	TRBV6-5	TRBJ1-6	TGTGCCAGCAACGAACGGGATTCACCCCTCCACTTT	CASNERDSPLHF
.	.	TRBV7-9	TRBJ1-1	TGTGCCAGCAGCTTAACAGGTTCGGGGACTGAAGCTTTCTTT	CASSLTGSGTEAFF
.	.	TRBV18	TRBJ2-3	TGTGCCAGCTCACCACTCCCGGGCGACACAGATACGCAGTATTTT	CASSPLPGDTDTQYF
.	few	TRBV11-1	TRBJ2-5	TGTGCCAGCAGCCTTTTAGAAGAGACCCAGTACTTC	CASSLLEETQYF
.	.	TRBV7-3	TRBJ2-1	TGTGCCAGCAGCTTAGGCCTAGCAGCGCATGAGCAGTTCTTC	CASSLGLAAHEQFF
TRBD2	once	TRBV27	TRBJ2-3	TGTGCCAGCAGTTTATCGTCGGGGACTAGCGTTCCTACGCAGTATTTT	CASSLSSGTSVPTQYF
TRBD1	.	TRBV3-1/TRBV3-2	TRBJ2-5	TGTGCCAGCAGCCACGGGACAGGGCAAGAGACCCAGTACTTC	CASSHGTGQETQYF
.	.	TRBV19	TRBJ1-2	TGTGCCAGTAGTATCTTGTCCATCTATGGCTACACCTTC	CASSILSIYGYTF
TRBD1	.	TRBV19	TRBJ2-7	TGTGCCAGTAGTATAGCATTGGGGACAGAAAGTCCTAAATTGACCTACGAGCAGTACTTC	CASSIALGTESPKLTYEQYF
.	.	TRBV19	TRBJ2-4	TGTGCCAGTAGTATGAACCCTCAGGCGACGGCCATTCAGTACTTC	CASSMNPQATAIQYF
TRBD1	once	TRBV27	TRBJ2-1	TGTGCCATTCAGGACAGGGTGGGGAATGAGCAGTTCTTC	CAIQDRVGNEQFF
.	.	TRBV5-6	TRBJ2-3	TGTGCCAGCAGCTTAAAGATGGGGGATACGCAGTATTTT	CASSLKMGDTQYF
TRBD2	.	TRBV10-1	TRBJ2-7	TGCGCCAGCAGTTACCGACTAGCGGGGGACGAGCAGTACTTC	CASSYRLAGDEQYF
.	.	TRBV7-9	TRBJ2-5	TGTGCCAGCAGCTTAGACCCGGGGGCCCAGTACTTC	CASSLDPGAQYF
.	.	TRBV19	TRBJ2-1	TGTGCCAGTAGTTTTTCCTGGGCCCCAATGGGGAATGAGCAGTTCTTC	CASSFSWAPMGNEQFF
TRBD1	.	TRBV19	TRBJ1-5	TGTGCCAGTACGGGCCAAGGGGGCCAGCCCCAGCATTTT	CASTGQGGQPQHF
.	once	TRBV2	TRBJ2-7	TGTGCCAGCAGTGAAACGGCAGGTGGAAACTACGAGCAGTACTTC	CASSETAGGNYEQYF
.	.	TRBV15	TRBJ1-3	TGTGCCACCAGCAGGGGATCTTCTGGAAACACCATATATTTT	CATSRGSSGNTIYF
TRBD1	.	TRBV6-5	TRBJ2-2	TGTGCCAGCAGTTCCGGACAGGGGGCCGGGGAGCTGTTTTTT	CASSSGQGAGELFF
.	.	TRBV7-2	TRBJ1-5	TGTGCCAGCAGCTTAGACGGTTTGCGCAATCAGCCCCAGCATTTT	CASSLDGLRNQPQHF
.	once	TRBV5-4	TRBJ2-1	TGTGCCAGCAGCCGTTCAGGGAGGTCCTACAATGAGCAGTTCTTC	CASSRSGRSYNEQFF
TRBD1	.	TRBV27	TRBJ2-1	TGTGCCAGCAGTTTATCCTCCGCAGCCGGGACAGCTGCCTACAATGAGCAGTTCTTC	CASSLSSAAGTAAYNEQFF
.	.	TRBV2	TRBJ1-5	TGTGCCAGCAGTTGGGGGCTTGGGGGAGATAGCAATCAGCCCCAGCATTTT	CASSWGLGGDSNQPQHF
.	.	TRBV29-1	TRBJ1-2	TGCAGCGTTCGCCGGCTTGGGGTGGGCTATGGCTACACCTTC	CSVRRLGVGYGYTF
.	.	TRBV3-1/TRBV3-2	TRBJ2-7	TGTGCCAGCAGCCAGGCCTACGAGCAGTACTTC	CASSQAYEQYF
.	.	TRBV3-1/TRBV3-2	TRBJ1-5	TGTGCCAGCAGCCAAGGCGGGAATCAGCCCCAGCATTTT	CASSQGGNQPQHF
.	few	TRBV9	TRBJ1-6	TGTGCCAGCAGCGTAGGTCCAAGGGATGAATCACCCCTCCACTTT	CASSVGPRDESPLHF